This TCR beta chain derives from a study of shared clonotypes between healthy human individuals. Germline values: CDR1 SGHDN, CDR2 FVKESK. The CDR3 is 16 amino acids. V dropped 0 bases and J dropped 3 bases, with 12 bases sitting between them. Sequenced by immunoSEQ multiplex PCR; TCRdb stores in-frame clones only, minus some. Among 2.3 million or so clones, approximately 95% were seen once, and the ten largest hold roughly 0.36%. The split of CD4+ cells yielded CD45RA+ naive and CD45RA-negative memory subsets. The chain is built from TRBV14 and TRBJ2-1, with a tentative D call TRBD2 (6 bases). Sequenced material: naive CD4+ T cells from PBMCs. The subset is: CD45RA+ positively selected. The sequence was collected from a man aged 18 to 29 in good health. Some clones in this sample may be carry-over from other donors' samples. In nucleotides, the CDR3 is TGTGCCAGCAGCCAAGATCGGGGAGGAGACTACAATGAGCAGTTCTTC. This codes for CASSQDRGGDYNEQFF. Full variable domain (missing parts from reference TRBV14 and TRBJ2-1): EAGVTQFPSHSVIEKGQTVTLRCDPISGHDNLYWYRRVMGKEIKFLLHFVKESKQDESGMPNNRFLAERTGGTYSTLKVQPAELEDSGVYFCASSQDRGGDYNEQFFGPGTRLTVL.